The source of this TCR beta chain is a study of blood T cell repertoires in COVID-19. Study context: Sources were T cells, B-cell-depleted T cells, or PBMCs; the material itself was cDNA or gDNA.

Per the authors' pipeline: How many nucleated cells were present was estimated from reference gene primer amplification. The repertoire was sequenced with immunoSEQ multiplex PCR; TCRdb's copy has only in-frame clones and lacks some. The V and J calls and clone size were taken over from that table, and D and trimming were inferred from the DNA. The table lists roughly 130,000 clones, about four fifths of them singletons. This CDR3 has 15 amino acids. V lost 3 bases to trimming and J lost 1 base, with 13 bases between them. The germline V gene has CDR1 ENHRY and CDR2 SYGVKD. Sequenced: peripheral blood. The chain uses TRBV10-3 and TRBJ2-7, with D tentatively TRBD2 (6 bases). This clonotype originated in a man aged 35 to 55 with active or convalescent COVID-19. As DNA, the CDR3 is TGTGCCATCAGTGAAGGAGCGGGCCATTCCTACGAGCAGTACTTC. Protein sequence: CAISEGAGHSYEQYF.